The TCR beta chain described here comes from a study of blood T cell repertoires in COVID-19. Looking at the study overall: The United States, Italy and Spain were the sources of the acute and convalescent COVID-19 samples. The analysed material was cDNA or gDNA that came from T cells, B-cell-depleted T cells, or PBMCs.

In the authors' workflow: Nucleated cell number was recorded as an estimate derived from reference gene primer amplification. Method: immunoSEQ multiplex PCR; TCRdb's copy keeps in-frame clones and lacks some. V, J and clone size are those of that table, while D and trimming were read from the DNA. Of about 60,000 clones in the sample, 88% were seen once. The CDR3 spans 16 residues. The germline V gene encodes CDR1 MNHNY and CDR2 SVGAGI (reference sequence). Trimming left V 6 bases short and J 4 bases short, with 21 bases between. Sequenced input: peripheral blood. The sequence came from a man in his 60s with acute or convalescent COVID-19. The chain carries TRBV6-6 and TRBJ1-2; the D gene is possibly TRBD1 (5 bases). Written as DNA, the CDR3 is TGTGCCAGCAGCCCTGGGGGGGAGGGTCGGAGCTATGGCTACACCTTC. Protein: CASSPGGEGRSYGYTF.